The rows below give T cell receptor beta chains drawn from one sample of a study of cytomegalovirus exposure and HLA in healthy donors. The data were produced by immunoSEQ multiplex PCR, yet TCRdb's version contains in-frame clones alone and is incomplete. Of some 100,000 clones listed, roughly 76% are singletons. What was sequenced was PBMCs. The receptors originated from a man aged 50 or older in good health and CMV-seropositive. Both conserved end residues are part of each CDR3. Each record gives: J gene, V gene, clone size, D gene, CDR3 DNA, CDR3 protein. D genes are given only for firm matches. Clone size, where shown, is once, few, many, or a class for clones that have expanded.

>TRBJ2-3|TRBV2|.|.
TGTGCCAGCACTCCGACAGATACGCAGTATTTT
CASTPTDTQYF
>TRBJ2-3|TRBV5-1|.|TRBD2
TGCGCCAGCAGCTCGGGGACTAGTCCGAGCACAGATACGCAGTATTTT
CASSSGTSPSTDTQYF
>TRBJ2-7|TRBV5-1|.|TRBD1
TGCGCCAGCAGCTTGACAGGGGGCCCCTACGAGCAGTACTTC
CASSLTGGPYEQYF
>TRBJ1-1|TRBV18|.|TRBD1
TGTGCCAGCTCCCTGACAGGGGGGGCCACTGAAGCTTTCTTT
CASSLTGGATEAFF
>TRBJ2-2|TRBV18|.|TRBD1
TGTGCCAGCGCAGGACAGGGGAACGGGGAGCTGTTTTTT
CASAGQGNGELFF
>TRBJ2-3|TRBV5-1|once|TRBD1
TGCGCCAGCAGCTTGCGTGGGGGACAGGGAGTTACAGATACGCAGTATTTT
CASSLRGGQGVTDTQYF
>TRBJ2-7|TRBV20-1|.|TRBD2
TGCTCCCGGGGGGATACCTACGAGCAGTACTTC
CSRGDTYEQYF
>TRBJ2-3|TRBV11-3|.|TRBD2
TGTGCCAGCAGCCTCCATAGCGGGCCCGCCACAGATACGCAGTATTTT
CASSLHSGPATDTQYF
>TRBJ2-1|TRBV6-6|.|.
TGTGCCAGCAGTTACACTAGCGTCGGGGGCGATGAGCAGTTCTTC
CASSYTSVGGDEQFF
>TRBJ2-1|TRBV7-9|.|.
TGCTCTCTTTCCCGGAGCTCCTACAATGAGCAGTTCTTC
CSLSRSSYNEQFF
>TRBJ1-1|TRBV2|.|.
TGTGCCAGCAGTGGGTCCGGGGGGCGAGGTGAAGCTTTCTTT
CASSGSGGRGEAFF
>TRBJ2-7|TRBV2|.|.
TGTGCCAGCAGTGAGTCGGGGGGCCCCTACGAGCAGTACTTC
CASSESGGPYEQYF
>TRBJ1-4|TRBV28|.|TRBD1
TGTGCCAGCAGAGAGACAGGGGGGGCGTGGAAACTGTTTTTT
CASRETGGAWKLFF
>TRBJ2-7|TRBV14|.|.
TGTGCCAGCAGCCAAGAAGCGGAAAACGAGCAGTACTTC
CASSQEAENEQYF
>TRBJ2-7|TRBV19|.|.
TGTGCCAGTAGTATAGTGCCAGGGGTGGTGGAGCAGTACTTC
CASSIVPGVVEQYF
>TRBJ1-2|TRBV6-1|few|.
TGTGCCAGCAGTGAAAATCGCTATGGCTACACCTTC
CASSENRYGYTF
>TRBJ2-5|TRBV4-3|.|.
TGCGCCAGCAGCCAAGAAATGGGTTCGGGGGAGACCCAGTACTTC
CASSQEMGSGETQYF
>TRBJ1-5|TRBV7-2|.|TRBD1
TGTGCCAGCAGCCTAGGACAGGTTTTCAATCAGCCCCAGCATTTT
CASSLGQVFNQPQHF
>TRBJ2-1|TRBV12-5|.|TRBD1
TGTGCTAGTGGTTCTATTTTCGGGACAGGGACGGTCAATGAGCAGTTCTTC
CASGSIFGTGTVNEQFF
>TRBJ2-7|TRBV5-1|.|TRBD2
TGCGCCAGCAGCCCCCTAGCGGGAGGTAACTCCTACGAGCAGTACTTC
CASSPLAGGNSYEQYF
>TRBJ2-7|TRBV27|.|TRBD1
TGTGCCAGCATTCTCCTGGAGAGGGGGCGGACCTACGAGCAGTACTTC
CASILLERGRTYEQYF
>TRBJ1-6|TRBV7-9|once|TRBD1
TGTTCCAGCAGCTCGGACAGGGAGAAGCCACCCCTCCACTTT
CSSSSDREKPPLHF
>TRBJ2-7|TRBV27|.|.
TGTGCCAGCAGCCTGGGCAGGTCCTACGAGCAGTACTTC
CASSLGRSYEQYF
>TRBJ1-5|TRBV7-9|.|.
TGTGCCAGCAGCGGCAGGAATAGCAATCAGCCCCAGCATTTT
CASSGRNSNQPQHF
>TRBJ1-4|TRBV2|.|.
TGTGCCAGCAGTCGACAGGAAACACTGTTTTTT
CASSRQETLFF
>TRBJ1-2|TRBV25-1|once|.
TGTGCCAGCACCGCAGGTTTCTATGGCTACACCTTC
CASTAGFYGYTF
>TRBJ2-7|TRBV29-1|.|TRBD1
TGCAGCGTAGAACTAAGACAGGGTGGCGGCGAGCAGTACTTC
CSVELRQGGGEQYF
>TRBJ1-6|TRBV18|few|TRBD1
TGTGCCAGCTCCCCAATGGAAAAGGGGGCCGCTAATTCACCCCTCCACTTT
CASSPMEKGAANSPLHF
>TRBJ1-1|TRBV2|few|TRBD1
TGTGCCAGCAGTGGCTACAGGGGGAACACTGAAGCTTTCTTT
CASSGYRGNTEAFF
>TRBJ2-1|TRBV14|.|.
TGTGCCAGCAGCCTGTCCCCAGGGTACGACGAGCAGTTCTTC
CASSLSPGYDEQFF
>TRBJ2-7|TRBV7-2|.|.
TGTGCCAGCAGCTACGCTAAGGAGCAGTACTTC
CASSYAKEQYF
>TRBJ1-4|TRBV7-9|.|.
TGTGCCAGCAGCTTAAGCACAGTTAATGAAAAACTGTTTTTT
CASSLSTVNEKLFF
>TRBJ2-5|TRBV6-5|.|.
TGTGCCAGCAGTTTCAGGGCGCGAGGGACCCAGTACTTC
CASSFRARGTQYF
>TRBJ1-3|TRBV6-1|.|.
TGTGCCAGCAGTGCCACAGGGAGAGTCGGCTCTGGAAACACCATATATTTT
CASSATGRVGSGNTIYF
>TRBJ1-5|TRBV19|.|TRBD1
TGTGCCAGCGAAAACAGGGGGCGCGGCAATCAGCCCCAGCATTTT
CASENRGRGNQPQHF
>TRBJ2-7|TRBV5-1|few|.
TGCGCCAGCAGCTTGGGTAGTGCGGGAATCTACGAGCAGTACTTC
CASSLGSAGIYEQYF
>TRBJ2-3|TRBV29-1|.|.
TGCAGCGGCAGGGATTTAGGAGATACGCAGTATTTT
CSGRDLGDTQYF
>TRBJ1-2|TRBV5-4|.|.
TGTGCCAGCAGTTTGGAACTGACAGGTATAAGCTATGGCTACACCTTC
CASSLELTGISYGYTF
>TRBJ1-2|TRBV6-4|once|TRBD1
TGTGCCAGCAGGGGACAGCTAGCTGGTGGCTACACCTTC
CASRGQLAGGYTF
>TRBJ1-1|TRBV5-1|.|.
TGCGCCAGCAGCCCGGACACCTCTGAAGCTTTCTTT
CASSPDTSEAFF
>TRBJ2-3|TRBV4-1|.|.
TGCGCCAGCAGCCAGAAATCCCCGCAAGCTGGCACAGATACGCAGTATTTT
CASSQKSPQAGTDTQYF
>TRBJ2-3|TRBV5-8|few|TRBD1
TGTGCCAGCAGCTACAGGGGGCGGACAGATACGCAGTATTTT
CASSYRGRTDTQYF
>TRBJ1-2|TRBV29-1|.|.
TGCAGCGTACTTACAGGGTGGGATAAGAATGGCTACACCTTC
CSVLTGWDKNGYTF
>TRBJ2-5|TRBV13|.|TRBD2
TGTGCCAGCAGCTCGGGGGATCGTCCTAGCGGGGAGACCCAGTACTTC
CASSSGDRPSGETQYF
>TRBJ2-6|TRBV9|.|TRBD2
TGTGCCAGCAGCGCGCCGGGAGGAATGACTGGGGCCAACGTCCTGACTTTC
CASSAPGGMTGANVLTF
>TRBJ2-2|TRBV5-4|.|TRBD2
TGTGCCGCCAGTAGCGGGAGGAGAAACACCGGGGAGCTGTTTTTT
CAASSGRRNTGELFF
>TRBJ2-3|TRBV7-2|few|TRBD2
TGTGCCAGCAGCCCATTCCCCCGAACTAGCGTCAAGGGGGATACGCAGTATTTT
CASSPFPRTSVKGDTQYF
>TRBJ2-1|TRBV19|.|TRBD2
TGTGCCAGTAGTCCGTCGGGGGGGCCCTACAATGAGCAGTTCTTC
CASSPSGGPYNEQFF
>TRBJ2-5|TRBV9|.|TRBD2
TGTGCCAGCAGCTTGCTAGCGGGGGGCTCTGAAGAGACCCAGTACTTC
CASSLLAGGSEETQYF
>TRBJ1-2|TRBV5-6|once|.
TGTGCCAGCAGCTTGCGGGTAGGCTACACCTTC
CASSLRVGYTF
>TRBJ1-6|TRBV6-5|few|.
TGTGCCAGCAGTCCTGAGGGAGCGGGAGGTTCACCCCTCCACTTT
CASSPEGAGGSPLHF
>TRBJ1-2|TRBV7-2|.|TRBD1
TGTGCCAGCAGCTTAAGACAGGGTGATGGCTACACCTTC
CASSLRQGDGYTF
>TRBJ2-6|TRBV9|.|.
TGTGCCAGCAGCGTAGGGAGGGCAGGGCCCAACGTCCTGACTTTC
CASSVGRAGPNVLTF
>TRBJ1-3|TRBV2|.|.
TGTGCCAGCAGTGGGAGGCCCCACTCTGGAAACACCATATATTTT
CASSGRPHSGNTIYF
>TRBJ2-7|TRBV11-2|.|.
TGTGCCAGCAGCTTATTGGAGGGAACCGAGCAGTACTTC
CASSLLEGTEQYF